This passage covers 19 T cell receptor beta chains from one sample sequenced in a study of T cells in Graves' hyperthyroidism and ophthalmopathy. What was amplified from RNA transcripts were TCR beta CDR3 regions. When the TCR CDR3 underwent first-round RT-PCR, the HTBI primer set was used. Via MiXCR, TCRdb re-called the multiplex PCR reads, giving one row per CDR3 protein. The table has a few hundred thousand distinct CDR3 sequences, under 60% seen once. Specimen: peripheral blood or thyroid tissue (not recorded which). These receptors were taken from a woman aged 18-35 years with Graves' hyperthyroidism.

CDR3 in DNA: TGTGCCAGCAGCTTAGTCCGTGCCAGAGGTGGATCACCCCTCCACTTT. Translating gives CASSLVRARGGSPLHF. The V gene is TRBV7-2, the J gene TRBJ1-6; D gene ambiguous. V was trimmed by 1 base and J by 10 bases, leaving 17 bases between them. The CDR3 is made up of 16 amino acids. Germline V gene sequence: CDR1 SGHTA, CDR2 FQGNSA.

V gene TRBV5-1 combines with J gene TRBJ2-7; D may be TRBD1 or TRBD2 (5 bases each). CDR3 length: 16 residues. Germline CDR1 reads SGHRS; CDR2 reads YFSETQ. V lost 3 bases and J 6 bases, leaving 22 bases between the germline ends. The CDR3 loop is CASSSTLQGVDGEQYF. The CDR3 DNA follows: TGCGCCAGCAGCTCGACTCTCCAGGGAGTAGATGGCGAGCAGTACTTC.

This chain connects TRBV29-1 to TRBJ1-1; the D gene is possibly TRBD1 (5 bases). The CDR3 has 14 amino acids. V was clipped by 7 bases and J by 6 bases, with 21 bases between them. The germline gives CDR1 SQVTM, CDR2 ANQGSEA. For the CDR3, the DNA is TGCAGCGGGACATTCGGAGCTGTTCGGTCTGAAGCTTTCTTT. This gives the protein CSGTFGAVRSEAFF. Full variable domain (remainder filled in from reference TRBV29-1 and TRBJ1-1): SAVISQKPSRDICQRGTSLTIQCQVDSQVTMMFWYRQQPGQSLTLIATANQGSEATYESGFVIDKFPISRPNLTFSTLTVSNMSPEDSSIYLCSGTFGAVRSEAFFGQGTRLTVV.

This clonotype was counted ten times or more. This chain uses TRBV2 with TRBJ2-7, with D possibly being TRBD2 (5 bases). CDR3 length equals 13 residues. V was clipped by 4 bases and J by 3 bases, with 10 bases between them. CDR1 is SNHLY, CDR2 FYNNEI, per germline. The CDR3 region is CASSVHRDYEQYF. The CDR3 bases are TGTGCCAGCAGTGTTCACCGGGACTACGAGCAGTACTTC.

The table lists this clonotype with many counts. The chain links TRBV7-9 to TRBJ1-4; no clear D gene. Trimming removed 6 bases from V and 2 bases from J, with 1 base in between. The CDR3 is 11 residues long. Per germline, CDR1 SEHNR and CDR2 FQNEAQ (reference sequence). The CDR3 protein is CASRTNEKLFF. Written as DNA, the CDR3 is TGTGCCAGCAGGACTAATGAAAAACTGTTTTTT.

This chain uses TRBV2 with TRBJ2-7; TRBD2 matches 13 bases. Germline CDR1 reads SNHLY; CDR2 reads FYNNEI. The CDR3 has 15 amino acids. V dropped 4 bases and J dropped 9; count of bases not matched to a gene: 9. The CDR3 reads CASSASGTSGEWQYF. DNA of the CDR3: TGTGCCAGCAGTGCCTCCGGGACTAGCGGGGAGTGGCAGTACTTC.

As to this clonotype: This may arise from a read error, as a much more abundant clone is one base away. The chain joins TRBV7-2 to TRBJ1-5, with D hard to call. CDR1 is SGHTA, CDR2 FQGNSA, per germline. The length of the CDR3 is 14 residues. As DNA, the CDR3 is TGTGCCAGCAGCGACGGGTTTAGCAGTCAGCCCCAGCATTTT. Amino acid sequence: CASSDGFSSQPQHF. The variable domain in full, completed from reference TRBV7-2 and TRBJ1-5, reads GAGVSQSPSNKVTEKGKDVELRCDPISGHTALYWYRQSLGQGLEFLIYFQGNSAPDKSGLPSDRFSAERTGGSVSTLTIQRTQQEDSAVYLCASSDGFSSQPQHFGDGTRLSIL.

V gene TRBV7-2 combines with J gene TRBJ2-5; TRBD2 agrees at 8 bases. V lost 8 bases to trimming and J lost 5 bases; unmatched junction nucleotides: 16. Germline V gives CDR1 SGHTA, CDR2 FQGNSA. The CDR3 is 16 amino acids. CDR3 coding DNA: TGTGCCAGCCTATACCGCGGGGGGATCCGTGGGGAGACCCAGTACTTC. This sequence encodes CASLYRGGIRGETQYF. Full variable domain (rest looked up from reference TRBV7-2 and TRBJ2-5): GAGVSQSPSNKVTEKGKDVELRCDPISGHTALYWYRQSLGQGLEFLIYFQGNSAPDKSGLPSDRFSAERTGGSVSTLTIQRTQQEDSAVYLCASLYRGGIRGETQYFGPGTRLLVL.

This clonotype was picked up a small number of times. The CDR3 bases are TGTGCCAGCATGAGGGGGTTCGGGACCCAGTACTTC. The encoded protein is CASMRGFGTQYF. This sequence joins TRBV2 and TRBJ2-5, with D perhaps TRBD1 (6 bases). V lost 7 bases and J lost 7, with 13 bases in between. Looked up from germline, CDR1 is SNHLY and CDR2 is FYNNEI. This CDR3 is 12 amino acids long.

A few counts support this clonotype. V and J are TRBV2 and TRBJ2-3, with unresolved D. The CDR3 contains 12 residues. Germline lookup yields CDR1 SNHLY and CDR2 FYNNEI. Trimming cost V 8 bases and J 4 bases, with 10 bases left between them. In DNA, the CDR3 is TGTGCCAGCGGGAAGGAAGCAGATACGCAGTATTTT. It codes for CASGKEADTQYF.

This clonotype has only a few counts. The CDR3 nucleotides are TGTGCCAGCAGCCAAGACCTCGCGTCTGGAAACACCATATATTTT. Its protein is CASSQDLASGNTIYF. The V and J genes are TRBV5-4 and TRBJ1-3; no clear D. From germline, CDR1 is SGHNT and CDR2 YYREEE (reference sequence). CDR3 length: 15 residues. V was shortened by 4 bases and J by 1 base, with 12 bases between the two germline ends.

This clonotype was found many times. CDR3 DNA: TGTGCCAGCAGTCCCGGGACAGGGTTAGGCTACACCTTC. This gives the protein CASSPGTGLGYTF. The rearrangement uses TRBV25-1 and TRBJ1-2, with 9 bases fitting TRBD1. This CDR3 has 13 amino acids. Germline assignment: CDR1 MGHDK and CDR2 SYGVNS. With V trimmed by 5 bases and J by 8 bases, 6 bases remained unmatched.

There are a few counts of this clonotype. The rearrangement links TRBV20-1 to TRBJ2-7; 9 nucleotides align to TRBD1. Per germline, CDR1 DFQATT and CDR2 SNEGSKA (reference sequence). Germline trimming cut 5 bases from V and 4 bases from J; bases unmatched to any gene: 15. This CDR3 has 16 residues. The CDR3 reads CSALLSGTGSRYEQYF. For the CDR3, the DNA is TGCAGTGCTCTCTTAAGCGGGACAGGGAGTAGGTACGAGCAGTACTTC.

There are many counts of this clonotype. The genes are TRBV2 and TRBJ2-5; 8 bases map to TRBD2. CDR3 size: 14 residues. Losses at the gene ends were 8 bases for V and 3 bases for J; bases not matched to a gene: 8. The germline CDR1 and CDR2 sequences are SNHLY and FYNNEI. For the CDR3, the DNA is TGTGCCAGCGGACTAGCACCTGAAAAAGAGACCCAGTACTTC. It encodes CASGLAPEKETQYF.

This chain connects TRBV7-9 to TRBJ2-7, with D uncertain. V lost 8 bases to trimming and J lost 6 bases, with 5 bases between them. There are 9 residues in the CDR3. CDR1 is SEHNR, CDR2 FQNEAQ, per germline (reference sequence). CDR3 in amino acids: CASVTEQYF. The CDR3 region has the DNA TGTGCCAGCGTTACCGAGCAGTACTTC.

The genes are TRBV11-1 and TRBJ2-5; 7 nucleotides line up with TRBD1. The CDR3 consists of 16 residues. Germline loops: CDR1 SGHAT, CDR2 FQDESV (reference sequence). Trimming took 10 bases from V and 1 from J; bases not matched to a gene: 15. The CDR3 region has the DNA TGTGCCACCGAAAACTTAAGGGACAGACCCCAAGAGACCCAGTACTTC. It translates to CATENLRDRPQETQYF.

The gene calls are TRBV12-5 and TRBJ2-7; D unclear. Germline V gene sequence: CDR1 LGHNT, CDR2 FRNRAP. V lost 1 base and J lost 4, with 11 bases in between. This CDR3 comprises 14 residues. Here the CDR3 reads CASGLAPGRYEQYF. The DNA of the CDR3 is TGTGCTAGTGGTTTGGCTCCCGGACGGTACGAGCAGTACTTC.

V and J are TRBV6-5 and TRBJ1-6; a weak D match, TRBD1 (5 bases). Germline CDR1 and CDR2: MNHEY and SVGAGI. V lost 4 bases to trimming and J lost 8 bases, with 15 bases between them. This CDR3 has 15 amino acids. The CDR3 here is CASSLSGAEDSPLHF. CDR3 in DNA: TGTGCCAGCAGTTTATCCGGGGCGGAGGATTCACCCCTCCACTTT.

In nucleotides, the CDR3 is TGTGCCAGCAGCCCCCGTATAGTGACCTACGAGCAGTACTTC. Its translation is CASSPRIVTYEQYF. The chain employs TRBV7-8 and TRBJ2-7; D is undetermined. The CDR3 totals 14 residues. V lost 5 bases and J 2 bases, leaving 13 bases between the germline ends. Germline assignment: CDR1 SGHVS and CDR2 FQNEAQ.